These T cell receptor beta chains were read from a single sample in a study of cytomegalovirus exposure and HLA in healthy donors. Produced via immunoSEQ multiplex PCR; TCRdb's table is partial and in-frame only. The sample has about 150,000 clones; around 75% are singletons. The specimen sequenced was PBMCs. The receptors originated from a man aged 30 to 39 in good health and CMV-seropositive. Both conserved end residues are part of each CDR3.

v_gene: TRBV19; j_gene: TRBJ2-5; CDR3aa: CASSISRSQETQYF
v_gene: TRBV29-1; j_gene: TRBJ2-1; CDR3aa: CSSFGRSYNEQFF
v_gene: TRBV25-1; j_gene: TRBJ1-2; CDR3aa: CASSAGYEGYTF
v_gene: TRBV4-3; j_gene: TRBJ1-3; CDR3aa: CASSQDPFTTANTGNTIYF
v_gene: TRBV30; j_gene: TRBJ1-5; CDR3aa: CAWRPGQGGEQSNQPQHF
v_gene: TRBV6-6; j_gene: TRBJ1-2; CDR3aa: CASTPGGNYGYTF
v_gene: TRBV2; j_gene: TRBJ2-6; CDR3aa: CASYPVVSGANALTF
v_gene: TRBV2; j_gene: TRBJ2-5; CDR3aa: CASSVRTGGTSFSQETQYF
v_gene: TRBV6-1; j_gene: TRBJ2-7; CDR3aa: CASSEQVSYEQYF
v_gene: TRBV30; j_gene: TRBJ1-2; CDR3aa: CAWSVRVGSNYGYTF
v_gene: TRBV12-5; j_gene: TRBJ1-3; CDR3aa: CASAVSRSGVGRNTIYF
v_gene: TRBV20-1; j_gene: TRBJ2-3; CDR3aa: CSELREDTQYF
v_gene: TRBV6-6; j_gene: TRBJ1-5; CDR3aa: CASIYTGERGQPQHF
v_gene: TRBV15; j_gene: TRBJ2-7; CDR3aa: CATSSGGNYEQYF
v_gene: TRBV18; j_gene: TRBJ1-1; CDR3aa: CASSRQQDEGTEAFF
v_gene: TRBV30; j_gene: TRBJ2-1; CDR3aa: CAWRLTSGSWGVYNEQFF
v_gene: TRBV18; j_gene: TRBJ2-3; CDR3aa: CASSPMSTDTQYF
v_gene: TRBV10-3; j_gene: TRBJ2-5; CDR3aa: CAISQGVETQYF
v_gene: TRBV5-6; j_gene: TRBJ2-1; CDR3aa: CASSQFPGQIFYNEQFF
v_gene: TRBV7-9; j_gene: TRBJ2-5; CDR3aa: CSSSPTGASGQEAQYF
v_gene: TRBV19; j_gene: TRBJ2-5; CDR3aa: CASSPQGLYQETQYF
v_gene: TRBV29-1; j_gene: TRBJ2-5; CDR3aa: CSTKSLDRTETQYF
v_gene: TRBV10-3; j_gene: TRBJ1-6; CDR3aa: CAISDRQDNSPLHF
v_gene: TRBV7-3; j_gene: TRBJ2-1; CDR3aa: CASSLGARTYNEQFF
v_gene: TRBV7-2; j_gene: TRBJ1-2; CDR3aa: CASSLGLSYGYTF
v_gene: TRBV5-1; j_gene: TRBJ1-6; CDR3aa: CASSLATGNNSPLHF
v_gene: TRBV5-1; j_gene: TRBJ1-2; CDR3aa: CASSTGQATPGYTF
v_gene: TRBV30; j_gene: TRBJ1-5; CDR3aa: CASGTNSNQPQHF
v_gene: TRBV2; j_gene: TRBJ2-2; CDR3aa: CASSPPGTDTGELFF
v_gene: TRBV29-1; j_gene: TRBJ2-7; CDR3aa: CSVVEGGYYEQYF
v_gene: TRBV6-5; j_gene: TRBJ2-5; CDR3aa: CASSHGTRQGTQYF
v_gene: TRBV28; j_gene: TRBJ1-2; CDR3aa: CASSSLTGSVKSYGYTF
v_gene: TRBV2; j_gene: TRBJ1-1; CDR3aa: CASKTQGSNTEAFF
v_gene: TRBV7-2; j_gene: TRBJ2-1; CDR3aa: CASGEYNEQFF
v_gene: TRBV5-8; j_gene: TRBJ1-2; CDR3aa: CASSFRTGGYGYTF
v_gene: TRBV5-5; j_gene: TRBJ2-2; CDR3aa: CASNARTGGSGELFF
v_gene: TRBV5-1; j_gene: TRBJ1-1; CDR3aa: CASSPGEGEAFF
v_gene: TRBV30; j_gene: TRBJ2-3; CDR3aa: CAWGALRTSGSGVTDTQYF
v_gene: TRBV30; j_gene: TRBJ2-7; CDR3aa: CAWTSGTTEDEQYF
v_gene: TRBV7-3; j_gene: TRBJ2-7; CDR3aa: CASSLEGTGIYEQYF